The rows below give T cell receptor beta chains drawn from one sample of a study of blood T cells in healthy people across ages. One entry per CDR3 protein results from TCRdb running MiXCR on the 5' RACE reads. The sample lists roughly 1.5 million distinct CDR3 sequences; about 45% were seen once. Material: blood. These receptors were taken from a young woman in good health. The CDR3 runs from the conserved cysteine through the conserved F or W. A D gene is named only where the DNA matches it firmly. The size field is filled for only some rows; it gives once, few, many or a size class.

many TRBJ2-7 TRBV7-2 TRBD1 TGTGCCAGCAGCTCCAGACAGGGGGGCGAGCAGTACTTC CASSSRQGGEQYF
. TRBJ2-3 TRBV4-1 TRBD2 TGCGCCAGCAGCCAAGATCCGGGTAGCGGGGGGGCAGATACGCAGTATTTT CASSQDPGSGGADTQYF
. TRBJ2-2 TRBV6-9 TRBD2 TGTGCCAACCGACGCGGGGGGAAGGATAACACCGGGGAGCTGTTTTTT CANRRGGKDNTGELFF
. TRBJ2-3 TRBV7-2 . TGTGCCAGCAGCCAGGTTCGTTCAGATACGCAGTATTTT CASSQVRSDTQYF
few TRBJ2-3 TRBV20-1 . TGCAGTGCTAGACTATTCAGGGGAGATACGCAGTATTTT CSARLFRGDTQYF
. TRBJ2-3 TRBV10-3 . TGTGCCATCAGGAGCGAAGACTCTAGCACAGATACGCAGTATTTT CAIRSEDSSTDTQYF
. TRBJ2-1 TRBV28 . TGTGCCAGCAGTCCCAACCAAAGCGGAAGAGACAATGAGCAGTTCTTC CASSPNQSGRDNEQFF
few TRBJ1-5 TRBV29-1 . TGCAGCGTGGTTGGGGCGAGCAATCAGCCCCAGCATTTT CSVVGASNQPQHF
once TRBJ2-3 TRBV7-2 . TGTGCCAGCAGCTTAGCGCTGCCAGGGGAGAGCACAGATACGCAGTATTTT CASSLALPGESTDTQYF
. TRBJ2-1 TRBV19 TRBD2 TGTGCCAGTAGGGAATCCGGGACTAGGATTAACAATGAGCAGTTCTTC CASRESGTRINNEQFF
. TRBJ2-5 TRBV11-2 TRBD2 TGTGCCAGCAGCTTAGTTGGCCTAGCGGTCCAAGAGACCCAGTACTTC CASSLVGLAVQETQYF
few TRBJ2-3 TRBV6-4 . TGTGCCAGCAGTCCCTCGCCCTGGGGCACAGATACGCAGTATTTT CASSPSPWGTDTQYF
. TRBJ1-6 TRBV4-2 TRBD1 TGTGCCAGCAGCCGGGACAGGGATAATTCACCCCCCCACTTT CASSRDRDNSPPHF
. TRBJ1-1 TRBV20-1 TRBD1 TGCAGTGCAACGGACAGGGCGAACACTGAAGCTTTCTTT CSATDRANTEAFF
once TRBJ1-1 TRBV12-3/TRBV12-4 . TGTGCCAGCAGTTTGGAGGGGACGGCTTTCTTT CASSLEGTAFF
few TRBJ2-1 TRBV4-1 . TGCGCCAGCAGCCAACTCATGGGGGTTGATGAGCAGTTCTTC CASSQLMGVDEQFF
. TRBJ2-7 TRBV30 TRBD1 TGTGCCTGGAGACCGGGACAGGTAACCTACGAGCAGTACTTC CAWRPGQVTYEQYF
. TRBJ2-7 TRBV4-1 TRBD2 TGCGCCAGCAGCCAGCTAGCGGGGGGGGCGTCAAATGAGCCGTACTTC CASSQLAGGASNEPYF
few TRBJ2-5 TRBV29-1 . TGCAGCGTTTGGGCAACCCAAGAGACCCAGTACTTC CSVWATQETQYF
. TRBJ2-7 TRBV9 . TGTGCCAGCAACCCCATGGGACCAGAAGGGGTCTACGAGCAGTACTTC CASNPMGPEGVYEQYF
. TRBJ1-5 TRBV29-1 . TGCAGCACAGGAGAGGGCAATCAGCCCCAGCATTTT CSTGEGNQPQHF
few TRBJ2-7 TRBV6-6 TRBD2 TGTGCCAGCAGTTACCGGAGACTAGCGGGGGGCAATGAGCAGTACTTC CASSYRRLAGGNEQYF
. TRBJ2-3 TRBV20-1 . TGCAGTGCTGGAAGGCGGTCAACGTACACAGATACGCAGTATTTT CSAGRRSTYTDTQYF
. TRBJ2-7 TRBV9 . TGTGCCAGCAGCGCCGGACATGACTCATACGAGCAGTACTTC CASSAGHDSYEQYF
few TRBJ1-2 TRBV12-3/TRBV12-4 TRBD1 TGTGCCAGCAGACCCCGGGACAGATCTAACTATGGCTACACCTTC CASRPRDRSNYGYTF
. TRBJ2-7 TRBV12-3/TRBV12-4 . TGTGCCAGCAGTTTAGCTCGGTTTCTCGGCGAGCAGTACTTC CASSLARFLGEQYF
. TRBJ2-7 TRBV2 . TGTGCCAGCAGTACACTTGACTACAATGAGCAGTACTTC CASSTLDYNEQYF
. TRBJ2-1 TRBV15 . TGTGCCACCAGCAGAATCGACGGGTCAGGTCAGTTCTTC CATSRIDGSGQFF